Only one count was recorded for the clone carrying this T cell receptor beta chain. Its antigen is not identified. Looked up from germline, CDR1 is KGHDR and CDR2 is SFDVKD. The V gene end was trimmed by 5 bases and the J gene end by 7 bases; junction bases not matched to a gene: 10. The CDR3 has 15 residues. The data stem from a study of CD8 T cells in Susac syndrome. General study points: No clonal expansion appeared among CD4+ T cells in Susac patients.

Random hexamers primed reverse transcription of about 0.5 to 1 ug RNA. It was immunoSEQ multiplex PCR that amplified TCR beta CDR3 across 54 Vbeta and 13 Jbeta. TCRdb analysed the immunoSEQ multiplex PCR reads with MiXCR anew, one entry per CDR3 protein. The table lists some 250,000 distinct CDR3 sequences, 90% to 96% of them singletons. Material: CD4+ T cells from PBMCs. This clonotype originated in a human donor with Susac syndrome. The chain combines TRBV24-1 with TRBJ2-3, with 8 bases fitting TRBD2. The CDR3 nucleotides are TGTGCCACCAGTGCGAGCGGGAGTTATCCTTATACGCAGTATTTT. It specifies CATSASGSYPYTQYF.